This passage covers 3 T cell receptor beta chains from one sample sequenced in a study of cytomegalovirus exposure and HLA in healthy donors. PCR employed 60 Vbeta and 13 Jbeta primers. Profiled with immunoSEQ multiplex PCR; TCRdb holds only in-frame clones, not every one. The sample shows about 160,000 clones, just over 70% of them seen only once. The sequenced sample was PBMCs. These receptors all come from a man in his late teens or twenties in good health and CMV-seropositive.

CDR3 sequence (DNA): TGCGCCAGCAGCCAAGATCTAGTGGGAGAATGGTACTTC. As protein: CASSQDLVGEWYF. The rearrangement links TRBV4-1 to TRBJ2-5; a possible D gene is TRBD2 (5 bases). CDR3 size: 13 residues. V lost 0 bases and J 13 bases, leaving 15 bases between the germline ends. CDR1 and CDR2 (germline): MGHRA, YSYEKL.

The chain couples TRBV30 to TRBJ1-3; no clear D. The germline gives CDR1 GTSNPN, CDR2 SVGIG (reference sequence). The CDR3 is made up of 14 amino acids. The ends were cut back, 2 bases at V and 0 bases at J, with 8 bases in the middle. CDR3 DNA sequence: TGTGCCTGGAGTAGGAGGGCCTCTGGAAACACCATATATTTT. This translates into CAWSRRASGNTIYF.

This clone occurred once. J is TRBJ1-2 and V is TRBV29-1, with a possible D match to TRBD1 (5 bases). The germline V gene has CDR1 SQVTM and CDR2 ANQGSEA. The CDR3 sequence is 14 residues long. Trimming pared 0 bases from V and 4 bases from J, leaving 12 bases between. CDR3 DNA: TGCAGCGTTGAAGATCTGGACAACCTCTATGGCTACACCTTC. Its translation is CSVEDLDNLYGYTF.